Below, 23 T cell receptor beta chains from the same sample are listed, as sequenced in a study of blood T cell repertoires in COVID-19 (dated by TCRdb to the early 2020s). The receptor library was made with the immunoSEQ multiplex PCR assay. Sourced from immuneACCESS, this table was stored by TCRdb with only in-frame sequences that have V and J called. A share of the clones is absent; for the studies checked, an unresolved V gene accounts for under half, and the remainder has no known explanation. The sample has approximately 250,000 clones on record, roughly 86% of them singletons. Jointly, the top ten make up approximately 9.7% of the sample. Material: peripheral blood. These receptor sequences come from a man aged 35 to 55 with active or convalescent COVID-19.

The genes are TRBV6-5 and TRBJ2-3; 7 nucleotides line up with TRBD1. The CDR3 has 13 amino acids. Germline V gene sequence: CDR1 MNHEY, CDR2 SVGAGI. The trim removed 7 bases at V and 2 bases at J, leaving 3 bases unmatched. Written as DNA, the CDR3 is TGTGCCAGCACCCAGGGGGTCACAGATACGCAGTATTTT. Translation gives CASTQGVTDTQYF.

The chain couples TRBV7-6 to TRBJ2-6; 12 nucleotides align to TRBD1. The germline V gene has CDR1 SGHVS and CDR2 FNYEAQ. CDR3 length equals 17 residues. V trimming: 3 bases; J trimming: 2 bases; junction bases outside the gene matches: 2. In DNA form, the CDR3 reads TGTGCCAGCAGCTTGGGGACAGGGGGCGCTGGGGCCAACGTCCTGACTTTC. Residues: CASSLGTGGAGANVLTF.

This chain connects TRBV29-1 to TRBJ1-5; TRBD1 agrees at 7 bases. The J segment lost 5 bases and the V segment lost 7 bases, leaving 11 bases of the junction unmatched. Per germline, CDR1 SQVTM and CDR2 ANQGSEA. This CDR3 has 14 amino acids. The CDR3 DNA reads TGCAGCGCCAGGGACAGCGGAAGGGATCAGCCCCAGCATTTT. The encoded protein is CSARDSGRDQPQHF.

The chain combines TRBV19 with TRBJ2-7; 7 bases map to TRBD1. Trimming at V came to 7 bases and at J to 6 bases, leaving 6 bases not matched to a gene. In germline, CDR1 is LNHDA, CDR2 SQIVND (reference sequence). The CDR3 is 12 residues long. The CDR3 DNA follows: TGTGCCAGTATGGGGGCAGGGGGCGAGCAGTACTTC. Protein product: CASMGAGGEQYF.

The CDR3 DNA reads as TGTGCCAGCAGCTTGGCCCCGGGACACCTTACCTACGAGCAGTACTTC. Its translation is CASSLAPGHLTYEQYF. V gene TRBV5-5 combines with J gene TRBJ2-7, with a possible D match to TRBD1 (6 bases). CDR1 SGHKS and CDR2 YYEKEE come from the germline V gene (reference sequence). Between the trimmed V and J ends, which lost 0 bases and 2 bases, there was a span of 15 bases. CDR3 length: 16 amino acids.

This sequence joins TRBV9 and TRBJ1-1; D may be TRBD1 (6 bases). This CDR3 contains 14 residues. Germline V gives CDR1 SGDLS, CDR2 YYNGEE. Trimming took 2 bases from V and 5 from J, leaving 13 bases between them. CDR3 region: CASSVRTGITEAFF. The CDR3 DNA reads TGTGCCAGCAGCGTTAGAACAGGGATTACTGAAGCTTTCTTT.

The chain carries TRBV5-1 and TRBJ1-6, with TRBD1 identical over 11 bases. Germline-derived CDR1 and CDR2 are SGHRS and YFSETQ. The CDR3 has 16 residues. V trimming: 1 base; J trimming: 7 bases; junction bases outside the gene matches: 4. The CDR3 is CASSLWGQGGNSPLHF. CDR3 DNA sequence: TGCGCCAGCAGCTTGTGGGGACAGGGGGGGAATTCACCCCTCCACTTT.

This clone was seen only once. The chain is built from TRBV27 and TRBJ2-3; 12 nucleotides align to TRBD2. CDR3 length: 14 residues. The V gene's germline CDR1 is MNHEY and CDR2 SMNVEV (reference sequence). The junction had 3 bases not matched to a gene; V was cut back by 7 bases and J by 4 bases. The CDR3 spells CASNLAGGPDTQYF. In DNA, the CDR3 is TGTGCCAGCAACCTAGCGGGAGGGCCAGATACGCAGTATTTT.

V gene TRBV2 combines with J gene TRBJ2-2, with TRBD1 identical over 8 bases. J was trimmed by 4 bases and V by 0 bases; bases with no gene match: 7. This CDR3 contains 17 residues. From germline, CDR1 is SNHLY and CDR2 FYNNEI. The CDR3 protein is CASSEAQGALRTGELFF. DNA for the CDR3: TGTGCCAGCAGTGAAGCCCAGGGGGCACTACGCACCGGGGAGCTGTTTTTT. The full variable domain, with the rest looked up from reference TRBV2 and TRBJ2-2, is EPEVTQTPSHQVTQMGQEVILRCVPISNHLYFYWYRQILGQKVEFLVSFYNNEISEKSEIFDDQFSVERPDGSNFTLKIRSTKLEDSAMYFCASSEAQGALRTGELFFGEGSRLTVL.

This clone occurred once. J is TRBJ2-7 and V is TRBV6-5, with 11 bases matching TRBD1. Germline CDR1 is MNHEY and CDR2 is SVGAGI. V lost 6 bases to trimming and J lost 2 bases; unmatched junction nucleotides: 3. The CDR3 has 14 residues. The CDR3 reads CASRGTGGTYEQYF. The CDR3 DNA sequence: TGTGCCAGCAGGGGGACAGGGGGAACCTACGAGCAGTACTTC.

V gene TRBV27 combines with J gene TRBJ2-7; D might be TRBD1 (5 bases). Trimming took off 6 bases at V and 0 bases at J, with 15 bases between the two ends. Germline values: CDR1 MNHEY, CDR2 SMNVEV (reference sequence). The CDR3 contains 15 residues. The CDR3 nucleotides read TGTGCCAGCAGGGGGCTGGACCTTAGCTCCTACGAGCAGTACTTC. This gives the protein CASRGLDLSSYEQYF.

The chain recombines TRBV13 with TRBJ1-1; 9 bases match TRBD1. The V segment lost 8 bases and the J segment 5 bases; nucleotides outside the gene matches: 6. CDR3 length equals 13 residues. CDR1 is PRHDT, CDR2 FYEKMQ, per germline (reference sequence). DNA for the CDR3: TGTGCCAGCCACCACAGGGGGCTTACTGAAGCTTTCTTT. This sequence encodes CASHHRGLTEAFF. The full variable domain, completed using reference TRBV13 and TRBJ1-1, is AAGVIQSPRHLIKEKRETATLKCYPIPRHDTVYWYQQGPGQDPQFLISFYEKMQSDKGSIPDRFSAQQFSDYHSELNMSSLELGDSALYFCASHHRGLTEAFFGQGTRLTVV.

The chain combines TRBV2 with TRBJ1-1, with D uncertain. Trimming took off 5 bases at V and 1 base at J, with 5 bases between the two ends. Germline CDR1 and CDR2: SNHLY and FYNNEI. The CDR3 has 12 residues. The CDR3: CASSLSNTEAFF. The CDR3 DNA is TGTGCCAGCAGTCTTTCGAACACTGAAGCTTTCTTT.

This sequence joins TRBV5-6 and TRBJ1-1; 8 bases match TRBD1. Germline lookup yields CDR1 SGHDT and CDR2 YYEEEE. The ends lost 5 bases at V and 6 bases at J; junction bases unmatched: 6. The CDR3 has 13 amino acids. CDR3 region: CASSPRTGSEAFF. The CDR3 DNA sequence: TGTGCCAGCAGTCCACGGACAGGGTCTGAAGCTTTCTTT. Using reference TRBV5-6 and TRBJ1-1 for the parts outside the CDR3, the full variable domain is DAGVTQSPTHLIKTRGQQVTLRCSPKSGHDTVSWYQQALGQGPQFIFQYYEEEERQRGNFPDRFSGHQFPNYSSELNVNALLLGDSALYLCASSPRTGSEAFFGQGTRLTVV.

This clone has a handful of counts. The V call is TRBV5-8, the J call TRBJ2-7, with 7 bases aligning to TRBD1. This CDR3 contains 11 residues. Germline values: CDR1 SGHTS, CDR2 YDEGEE. Trimming removed 6 bases from V and 5 bases from J; junction bases left unmatched: 2. This chain's CDR3 is CASKGADEQYF. CDR3 bases: TGTGCCAGCAAGGGGGCCGACGAGCAGTACTTC.

This rearrangement joins TRBV5-4 to TRBJ2-3, with a tentative D call TRBD2 (6 bases). The CDR3 sequence is 15 residues long. Germline V lookup: CDR1 SGHNT, CDR2 YYREEE (reference sequence). V lost 1 base and J lost 0, with 9 bases in between. The CDR3 DNA is TGTGCCAGCAGCTTGAGGGAGGAGAGCACAGATACGCAGTATTTT. Amino acids: CASSLREESTDTQYF.

The chain couples TRBV11-3 to TRBJ2-3; 8 nucleotides agree with TRBD2. The CDR3 runs 16 residues. The germline CDR1 and CDR2 sequences are SGHNT and YENEEA. The J segment lost 0 bases and the V segment lost 4 bases, leaving 6 bases of the junction unmatched. CDR3 in amino acids: CASSSIAGTSTDTQYF. Here the CDR3 DNA reads TGTGCCAGCAGCTCTATAGCGGGGACTAGCACAGATACGCAGTATTTT.

This clone was observed a single time. The chain employs TRBV6-1 and TRBJ2-3; D unclear. Between the trimmed V and J ends, which lost 1 base and 1 base, there was a span of 6 bases. From germline, CDR1 is MNHNS and CDR2 SASEGT. The CDR3 runs 14 residues. DNA for the CDR3: TGTGCCAGCAGTGAAGTCGAGGGCACAGATACGCAGTATTTT. It specifies CASSEVEGTDTQYF.

This chain joins TRBV5-6 and TRBJ2-2, with no clear D. The CDR3 extends over 14 amino acids. Germline V gene sequence: CDR1 SGHDT, CDR2 YYEEEE. V lost 8 bases to trimming and J lost 1 base, with 12 bases between them. The CDR3 loop reads CASTLVMNTGELFF. The CDR3 DNA is TGTGCCAGTACCCTAGTAATGAACACCGGGGAGCTGTTTTTT.

The gene calls are TRBV5-1 and TRBJ2-5, with 8 bases aligning to TRBD2. This CDR3 comprises 16 residues. Trimming cost V 2 bases and J 0 bases; bases outside gene matches: 6. Per germline, CDR1 SGHRS and CDR2 YFSETQ. The CDR3 DNA reads as TGCGCCAGCAGCTTAGTGGGTAGCGGGAACCAAGAGACCCAGTACTTC. Protein sequence: CASSLVGSGNQETQYF.

This sequence joins TRBV5-4 and TRBJ2-1; 10 bases line up with TRBD1. This CDR3 comprises 16 residues. Germline V gene data show CDR1 as SGHNT and CDR2 as YYREEE (reference sequence). With V trimmed by 0 bases and J by 8 bases, 8 bases remained unmatched. CDR3 sequence: CASSLAPGQGSDEQFF. CDR3 sequence (DNA): TGTGCCAGCAGCTTGGCCCCGGGACAGGGGAGCGATGAGCAGTTCTTC.

As for this clone: The same CDR3 can be traced to other DNA sequences in this sample. The gene calls are TRBV4-2 and TRBJ2-1, with D unresolved. This CDR3 is 15 amino acids long. The V end was cut by 0 bases, the J end by 5 bases, with 11 bases between. CDR1 is LGHNA and CDR2 is YNFKEQ in the germline V gene. This CDR3 is CASSQEVGRNNEQFF. For the CDR3, the DNA is TGTGCCAGCAGCCAAGAGGTGGGCCGAAACAATGAGCAGTTCTTC.

The V gene is TRBV27, the J gene TRBJ1-1; D call uncertain. Germline CDR1 and CDR2: MNHEY and SMNVEV (reference sequence). Trimming cost V 11 bases and J 1 base, with 20 bases left between them. The CDR3 runs 15 residues. This chain's CDR3 is CARRGGPRGNTEAFF. DNA of the CDR3: TGTGCCCGACGGGGAGGGCCAAGAGGGAACACTGAAGCTTTCTTT.